The T cell receptor beta chain described here comes from a study of blood T cell repertoires in COVID-19. Study information: Sites in the United States, Italy and Spain provided acute and convalescent COVID-19 samples.

Profiled with immunoSEQ multiplex PCR; TCRdb holds only in-frame clones, not every one. Of some 310,000 clones in the sample, 89% were seen once. Individuals aged roughly 18 to 90 years were recruited from around 22 US areas. Cohort allocation depended upon clinical history that participants reported. CDR3 length equals 16 residues. Trimming shortened V by 4 bases and J by 4 bases, and 20 bases separated the two germline ends. Per the germline V gene, CDR1 is SGHRS and CDR2 is YFSETQ. The TCR originated in a woman younger than 45 who had recovered from COVID-19. This chain connects TRBV5-1 to TRBJ1-2; possible D gene TRBD1, 6 bases. Source material: PBMCs or T cells enriched from blood (not recorded which). The CDR3 loop is CASSPLVQGSGYGYTF. In DNA form, the CDR3 reads TGCGCCAGCAGCCCCCTTGTTCAGGGGTCGGGCTATGGCTACACCTTC.